Detailed here is one TCR beta chain. Its antigen is unknown. The data belong to a study of OX40 agonist ivuxolimab in advanced cancers. Study details: Patients received intravenous ivuxolimab every 2 weeks at 0.01 to 10 mg/kg. Points from the study as a whole: CD4+ and CD8+ blood T cells expanded clonally by week 6 at 0.1 to 3.0 mg/kg.

The germline V gene encodes CDR1 MDHEN and CDR2 SYDVKM. V shed 3 bases, J shed 6 bases, and the junction held 11 bases outside the gene matches. This CDR3 spans 15 amino acids. The table came from immunoSEQ multiplex PCR; TCRdb's copy has only in-frame clones and leaves some out. The sample holds 95,000 to 100,000 clones, about 79% seen once. V is TRBV28 and J is TRBJ2-7, with 7 bases aligning to TRBD1. The receptor's source is an adult with an advanced solid tumor such as melanoma, head and neck, liver or kidney cancer. Material: CD4+ or CD8+ T cells sorted from blood, obtained in a trial of the OX40 agonist ivuxolimab. CDR3 amino acids: CASSFPRGPWSEQYF. DNA of the CDR3: TGTGCCAGCAGTTTCCCAAGGGGGCCATGGTCCGAGCAGTACTTC.